Shown below are 26 T cell receptor beta chains from a single sample sequenced in a study of T cell responses to AZD1222 COVID-19 vaccine. Libraries were prepared by immunoSEQ multiplex PCR; TCRdb keeps only in-frame clonotypes and omits some of them. This table holds over 110,000 clones, about 90% found once. The material was peripheral blood, obtained on day 0 of AZD1222 vaccination. The receptors originated from an adult in good health.

The chain combines TRBV19 with TRBJ1-5; D gene ambiguous. CDR1 and CDR2 (germline): LNHDA, SQIVND (reference sequence). V lost 2 bases and J lost 0, with 14 bases in between. The CDR3 consists of 17 residues. Written as DNA, the CDR3 is TGTGCCAGTAGTATATCCTGGGTGAGACTTAGCAATCAGCCCCAGCATTTT. Protein product: CASSISWVRLSNQPQHF. The complete variable domain, with remaining parts taken from reference TRBV19 and TRBJ1-5, reads DGGITQSPKYLFRKEGQNVTLSCEQNLNHDAMYWYRQDPGQGLRLIYYSQIVNDFQKGDIAEGYSVSREKKESFPLTVTSAQKNPTAFYLCASSISWVRLSNQPQHFGDGTRLSIL.

The chain couples TRBV7-9 to TRBJ1-1, with TRBD1 as a possible D gene (5 bases). CDR3 length equals 14 residues. Trimming cost V 3 bases and J 1 base, with 9 bases left between them. The germline V gene encodes CDR1 SEHNR and CDR2 FQNEAQ (reference sequence). CDR3 bases: TGTGCCAGCAGCTTTACACAGGCGAACACTGAAGCTTTCTTT. It is translated as CASSFTQANTEAFF.

The rearrangement uses TRBV28 and TRBJ1-6, with D maybe TRBD1 (5 bases). This CDR3 is 14 amino acids long. Germline V gene sequence: CDR1 MDHEN, CDR2 SYDVKM. Trimming pared 7 bases from V and 10 bases from J, leaving 17 bases between. Here the CDR3 DNA reads TGTGCCAGCAAGGGACCTCTGACGGAGTCACCCCTCCACTTT. This sequence encodes CASKGPLTESPLHF.

This clone was counted a single time. The chain recombines TRBV13 with TRBJ2-1, with D tentatively TRBD1 or TRBD2 (5 bases each). Germline V gene sequence: CDR1 PRHDT, CDR2 FYEKMQ (reference sequence). Trimming removed 4 bases at V and 8 bases at J, with 15 bases between. The CDR3 loop spans 14 amino acids. DNA for the CDR3: TGTGCCAGCAGCTCCGGGGACGCGAGGGATGAGCAGTTCTTC. Amino acid sequence: CASSSGDARDEQFF. The whole variable domain, remainder taken from reference TRBV13 and TRBJ2-1, is AAGVIQSPRHLIKEKRETATLKCYPIPRHDTVYWYQQGPGQDPQFLISFYEKMQSDKGSIPDRFSAQQFSDYHSELNMSSLELGDSALYFCASSSGDARDEQFFGPGTRLTVL.

The rearrangement uses TRBV30 and TRBJ1-3; weak D call: TRBD1 (5 bases). The germline V gene encodes CDR1 GTSNPN and CDR2 SVGIG (reference sequence). V lost 2 bases and J lost 1, with 15 bases in between. The CDR3 is made up of 16 amino acids. CDR3 loop: CAWSRNQGPSGNTIYF. The CDR3, as DNA: TGTGCCTGGAGTAGAAACCAGGGCCCATCTGGAAACACCATATATTTT.

The CDR3 region has the DNA TGTGCCAGCAGTTTATATCGAGACAGGCACACTGAAGCTTTCTTT. As protein: CASSLYRDRHTEAFF. The chain is built from TRBV28 and TRBJ1-1; possible D gene TRBD1, 6 bases. Germline CDR1 is MDHEN and CDR2 is SYDVKM. V gave up 1 base and J gave up 3 bases, with 12 bases separating them. CDR3 length: 15 residues.

This rearrangement joins TRBV28 to TRBJ2-7, with 8 bases identical to TRBD1. Unmatched junction bases numbered 7, after V lost 5 bases and J lost 1 base. The CDR3 spans 15 residues. CDR1 MDHEN and CDR2 SYDVKM come from the germline V gene. The CDR3 bases are TGTGCCAGCAGTCCTCCTGGGACAGGTTCCTACGAGCAGTACTTC. It translates to CASSPPGTGSYEQYF.

Written as DNA, the CDR3 is TGTGCCAGCAGCCAAGATCCCCCTAGCCGCTCCTACAATGAGCAGTTCTTC. Amino acid sequence: CASSQDPPSRSYNEQFF. This rearrangement joins TRBV14 to TRBJ2-1, with D possibly matching TRBD2 (5 bases). CDR1 is SGHDN and CDR2 is FVKESK in the germline V gene. V dropped 0 bases and J dropped 0 bases, with 12 bases sitting between them. The CDR3 consists of 17 residues.

The chain is built from TRBV3-1 (or the pseudogene TRBV3-2) and TRBJ2-3; D unresolved. Germline assignment: CDR1 LGHDT and CDR2 YNNKEL (reference sequence). V was trimmed by 0 bases and J by 1 base, leaving 8 bases between them. The length of the CDR3 is 15 residues. Here the CDR3 DNA reads TGTGCCAGCAGCCAAGATCAGATAGGCACAGATACGCAGTATTTT. Protein: CASSQDQIGTDTQYF.

The CDR3 spells CASSVYNEQFF. The CDR3, as DNA: TGTGCCAGCAGTGTATACAATGAGCAGTTCTTC. The chain links TRBV27 to TRBJ2-1; no firm D call. The ends were cut back, 5 bases at V and 4 bases at J, with 3 bases in the middle. Germline CDR1 is MNHEY and CDR2 is SMNVEV (reference sequence). The CDR3 consists of 11 residues.

The rearrangement uses TRBV6-6 and TRBJ1-2, with D hard to call. The CDR3 contains 13 residues. V gave up 2 bases and J gave up 7 bases, with 11 bases separating them. Germline values: CDR1 MNHNY, CDR2 SVGAGI (reference sequence). CDR3 sequence (DNA): TGTGCCAGCAGTTACCCTACCCCTGGTGGCTACACCTTC. It specifies CASSYPTPGGYTF.

The V call is TRBV28, the J call TRBJ2-2; unclear D gene. The CDR3 has 15 amino acids. Between the trimmed V and J ends, which lost 5 bases and 2 bases, there was a span of 12 bases. Germline loops: CDR1 MDHEN, CDR2 SYDVKM. The CDR3 nucleotides are TGTGCCAGCAGTCCAAACCTAGACAACACCGGGGAGCTGTTTTTT. Translated: CASSPNLDNTGELFF.

The chain uses TRBV30 and TRBJ1-1; no clear D. Germline CDR1 reads GTSNPN; CDR2 reads SVGIG (reference sequence). This CDR3 is built from 13 residues. V was trimmed by 0 bases and J by 1 base, leaving 6 bases between them. This chain's CDR3 is CAWSVYKNTEAFF. In DNA, the CDR3 is TGTGCCTGGAGTGTATATAAGAACACTGAAGCTTTCTTT.

This chain joins TRBV11-3 and TRBJ1-4; TRBD1 might be the D (6 bases). This CDR3 is 14 amino acids long. V was trimmed by 3 bases and J by 7 bases, leaving 12 bases between them. CDR1 and CDR2 (germline): SGHNT, YENEEA. The CDR3 DNA reads TGTGCCAGCAGCTTCAGGGGAGGAGGTGAAAAACTGTTTTTT. It specifies CASSFRGGGEKLFF.

The chain recombines TRBV3-1 (or the pseudogene TRBV3-2) with TRBJ2-2; D possibly corresponds to TRBD2 (5 bases). The CDR3 is 12 amino acids. Germline CDR1 reads LGHDT; CDR2 reads YNNKEL (reference sequence). Trimming pared 2 bases from V and 8 bases from J, leaving 6 bases between. The CDR3 reads CASSQSGGELFF. The CDR3 region has the DNA TGTGCCAGCAGCCAAAGCGGTGGGGAGCTGTTTTTT.

J is TRBJ2-1 and V is TRBV6-2 or TRBV6-3, with D perhaps TRBD2 (5 bases). Germline V gene data show CDR1 as MNHEY and CDR2 as SVGEGT. V was cut by 1 base and J by 1 base, with 11 bases left in between. The CDR3 has 16 residues. The CDR3 DNA follows: TGTGCCAGCAGTTACTGGAGTCCGGGGTCCTACAATGAGCAGTTCTTC. This gives the protein CASSYWSPGSYNEQFF.

The V call is TRBV5-8, the J call TRBJ1-1; D is undetermined. Germline V CDR1 and CDR2: SGHTS, YDEGEE. The CDR3 spans 15 residues. V shed 0 bases and J shed 2 bases, with 11 bases lying between them. DNA of the CDR3: TGTGCCAGCAGCTTGGGGAGATCTGCTAACACTGAAGCTTTCTTT. This sequence encodes CASSLGRSANTEAFF.

This clone was observed once. The chain combines TRBV7-2 with TRBJ2-2, with 11 bases lining up with TRBD2. V lost 4 bases to trimming and J lost 1 base; unmatched junction nucleotides: 5. Germline loops: CDR1 SGHTA, CDR2 FQGNSA. CDR3 length equals 17 residues. This CDR3 reads CASSSWGTSGNTGELFF. The CDR3 DNA reads TGTGCCAGCAGCTCCTGGGGGACTAGCGGGAACACCGGGGAGCTGTTTTTT.

J is TRBJ1-5 and V is TRBV6-4; no clear D gene. V was cut by 6 bases and J by 4 bases, with 10 bases left in between. The CDR3 extends over 13 amino acids. The V gene's germline CDR1 is MRHNA and CDR2 SNTAGT. The CDR3 reads CASSPGSNQPQHF. The CDR3 DNA reads as TGTGCCAGCAGCCCCGGGAGTAATCAGCCCCAGCATTTT.

The genes are TRBV7-2 and TRBJ1-6; D gene unclear. V was pared by 5 bases and J by 5 bases, with 13 bases between. Per the germline V gene, CDR1 is SGHTA and CDR2 is FQGNSA. The CDR3 runs 15 residues. CDR3 bases: TGTGCCAGCAGCCTGGTAGGGCTGGATAATTCACCCCTCCACTTT. This codes for CASSLVGLDNSPLHF.

The chain has TRBV5-1 and TRBJ1-2; D remains ambiguous. Trimming took off 3 bases at V and 5 bases at J, with 8 bases between the two ends. The CDR3 runs to 12 residues. Germline V gene data show CDR1 as SGHRS and CDR2 as YFSETQ. The CDR3 bases are TGCGCCAGCAGCTCGGAGGCGTATGGCTACACCTTC. Amino acid sequence: CASSSEAYGYTF.

The chain uses TRBV5-1 and TRBJ1-2; 8 bases map to TRBD1. V lost 3 bases, J lost 6 bases, and 4 bases stayed unmatched. This CDR3 is 13 amino acids long. CDR1 is SGHRS, CDR2 YFSETQ, per germline. The CDR3 protein is CASSSGQGDGYTF. DNA of the CDR3: TGCGCCAGCAGCTCTGGACAGGGTGATGGCTACACCTTC.

The chain joins TRBV19 to TRBJ2-6; D is uncertain. The V gene lost 1 base and the J gene lost 0 bases, with 4 bases spanning the gap. Germline V CDR1 and CDR2: LNHDA, SQIVND (reference sequence). This CDR3 comprises 15 residues. The CDR3 loop is CASSIGHSGANVLTF. The CDR3 DNA reads as TGTGCCAGTAGTATAGGACACTCTGGGGCCAACGTCCTGACTTTC. The full variable domain, in which reference TRBV19 and TRBJ2-6 provide the parts outside the CDR3, is DGGITQSPKYLFRKEGQNVTLSCEQNLNHDAMYWYRQDPGQGLRLIYYSQIVNDFQKGDIAEGYSVSREKKESFPLTVTSAQKNPTAFYLCASSIGHSGANVLTFGAGSRLTVL.

V usage is TRBV11-3 and J usage is TRBJ2-1; tentatively, D is TRBD2 (6 bases). The germline gives CDR1 SGHNT, CDR2 YENEEA. V gave up 5 bases and J gave up 8 bases, with 16 bases separating them. CDR3 length equals 14 residues. This chain's CDR3 is CASSHRGGIDEQFF. CDR3 in DNA: TGTGCCAGCAGCCATAGGGGCGGGATCGATGAGCAGTTCTTC.

This rearrangement joins TRBV5-8 to TRBJ2-4, with D possibly being TRBD1 (5 bases). Trimming pared 0 bases from V and 9 bases from J, leaving 19 bases between. The CDR3 is 16 amino acids. Germline V lookup: CDR1 SGHTS, CDR2 YDEGEE. The CDR3 coding sequence is TGTGCCAGCAGCTTGGATCTAGGGGAAATAGGTACCATTCAGTACTTC. Amino acids: CASSLDLGEIGTIQYF.

The CDR3 spells CASSLWTTEEKLFF. The CDR3 nucleotides are TGTGCCAGCAGTTTATGGACTACGGAGGAAAAACTGTTTTTT. The chain carries TRBV28 and TRBJ1-4; the D is unclear. Trimming pared 0 bases from V and 8 bases from J, leaving 10 bases between. The CDR3 loop spans 14 amino acids. Germline-derived CDR1 and CDR2 are MDHEN and SYDVKM.